The clone carrying this T cell receptor (beta chain) was found a few times. The method was immunoSEQ multiplex PCR; TCRdb's version includes in-frame clones alone and lacks a portion of them. Of approximately 15,000 clones listed, less than 85% are singletons. Germline V lookup: CDR1 MDHEN, CDR2 SYDVKM. The V and J ends lost 1 base and 10 bases respectively, with 11 bases between them. This CDR3 region has 13 residues. The data are from a study of PD-1 and CTLA-4 blockade in melanoma. This TCR was sampled from a human donor with melanoma. The chain recombines TRBV28 with TRBJ2-1, with a tentative D call TRBD1 (6 bases). Sequencing used CD8+ T cells from peripheral blood, obtained from a patient given anti-PD-1 treatment. The chain's CDR3 is CASSLSSRGEQFF. Here the CDR3 DNA reads TGTGCCAGCAGTTTATCGAGCAGGGGAGAGCAGTTCTTC.